The 26 T cell receptor beta chains below were found in one sample sequenced in a study of blood T cell repertoires in COVID-19. Clones were sequenced by immunoSEQ multiplex PCR, and TCRdb holds only the in-frame ones, with some missing. Seen here are 330,000 or so clones, 88% observed once, and the top ten hold 1%. Sequencing used PBMCs or T cells enriched from blood (not recorded which). All receptors derive from a woman aged 25 to 39 who had been exposed to COVID-19.

The genes are TRBV28 and TRBJ1-3, with D tentatively TRBD1 (6 bases). The CDR3 loop spans 14 amino acids. Germline-derived CDR1 and CDR2 are MDHEN and SYDVKM. Trimming took 10 bases from V and 0 from J, leaving 13 bases between them. DNA of the CDR3: TGTGCCATCACAGGGACCCGCTCTGGAAACACCATATATTTT. Amino acids: CAITGTRSGNTIYF.

This clone has more than one count but fewer than ten. The CDR3 DNA is TGTGCCAGCAGCGTCGGATCGGGCAGGGCGAGCTCTGGAAACACCATATATTTT. Translation gives CASSVGSGRASSGNTIYF. V is TRBV9 and J is TRBJ1-3, with D perhaps TRBD1 (5 bases). Trimming removed 2 bases at V and 0 bases at J, with 18 bases between. The CDR3 covers 18 residues. Germline V CDR1 and CDR2: SGDLS, YYNGEE.

The rearrangement uses TRBV3-1 (or the pseudogene TRBV3-2) and TRBJ2-7; 7 bases fit TRBD1. CDR1 is LGHDT and CDR2 is YNNKEL in the germline V gene (reference sequence). The V segment lost 5 bases and the J segment 2 bases; nucleotides outside the gene matches: 3. This CDR3 has 13 residues. This CDR3 reads CASSYGTAYEQYF. In DNA, the CDR3 is TGTGCCAGCAGCTACGGGACAGCCTACGAGCAGTACTTC.

This clone was found a few times. The chain has TRBV28 and TRBJ1-1, with 8 bases matching TRBD1. Germline V gene sequence: CDR1 MDHEN, CDR2 SYDVKM. With V trimmed by 9 bases and J by 7 bases, 10 bases remained unmatched. The CDR3 has 13 residues. CDR3: CASSDRAFGEAFF. For the CDR3, the DNA is TGTGCCAGTTCGGACAGGGCGTTTGGTGAAGCTTTCTTT. Together with reference TRBV28 and TRBJ1-1, the CDR3 gives the full variable domain: DVKVTQSSRYLVKRTGEKVFLECVQDMDHENMFWYRQDPGLGLRLIYFSYDVKMKEKGDIPEGYSVSREKKERFSLILESASTNQTSMYLCASSDRAFGEAFFGQGTRLTVV.

The chain has TRBV10-3 and TRBJ1-2; TRBD1 matches at 7 bases. Germline CDR1 and CDR2: ENHRY and SYGVKD. This CDR3 is 13 amino acids long. The J segment lost 3 bases and the V segment lost 8 bases, leaving 6 bases of the junction unmatched. The CDR3 sequence: CAIRRDSDYGYTF. The CDR3 DNA reads as TGTGCCATCCGACGGGACAGCGACTATGGCTACACCTTC.

CDR3 loop: CASSAHRVPRNNSPLHF. The CDR3 nucleotides read TGTGCCAGCAGCGCCCACAGGGTCCCGAGAAATAATTCACCCCTCCACTTT. This chain joins TRBV7-2 and TRBJ1-6, with D perhaps matching TRBD1 (6 bases). In germline, CDR1 is SGHTA, CDR2 FQGNSA. V was shortened by 5 bases and J by 5 bases, with 19 bases between the two germline ends. The CDR3 consists of 17 residues. The complete variable domain, with remaining parts taken from reference TRBV7-2 and TRBJ1-6, reads GAGVSQSPSNKVTEKGKDVELRCDPISGHTALYWYRQSLGQGLEFLIYFQGNSAPDKSGLPSDRFSAERTGGSVSTLTIQRTQQEDSAVYLCASSAHRVPRNNSPLHFGNGTRLTVT.

The rearrangement links TRBV2 to TRBJ2-7; 9 positions agree with TRBD2. The germline V gene encodes CDR1 SNHLY and CDR2 FYNNEI. V shed 2 bases, J shed 4 bases, and the junction held 12 bases outside the gene matches. The CDR3 length is 17 residues. In nucleotides, the CDR3 is TGTGCCAGCAGTGAATGGAGCTCGACTAGCGGACTTTACGAGCAGTACTTC. It encodes CASSEWSSTSGLYEQYF.

This chain connects TRBV29-1 to TRBJ2-5; 8 bases line up with TRBD2. V was pared by 4 bases and J by 1 base, with 5 bases of the junction left unmatched. The CDR3 has 14 residues. Germline values: CDR1 SQVTM, CDR2 ANQGSEA. CDR3 residues: CSVGVGGGQETQYF. CDR3 nucleotide sequence: TGCAGCGTTGGAGTCGGGGGGGGCCAAGAGACCCAGTACTTC.

This rearrangement joins TRBV5-1 to TRBJ2-1, with D uncertain. The CDR3 extends over 12 amino acids. Per germline, CDR1 SGHRS and CDR2 YFSETQ. The ends were cut back, 4 bases at V and 5 bases at J, with 7 bases in the middle. The CDR3 sequence is CASSGENNEQFF. The CDR3 nucleotides are TGCGCCAGCAGCGGAGAGAACAATGAGCAGTTCTTC. Full variable domain (rest looked up from reference TRBV5-1 and TRBJ2-1): KAGVTQTPRYLIKTRGQQVTLSCSPISGHRSVSWYQQTPGQGLQFLFEYFSETQRNKGNFPGRFSGRQFSNSRSEMNVSTLELGDSALYLCASSGENNEQFFGPGTRLTVL.

The chain carries TRBV5-1 and TRBJ1-4; 7 bases match TRBD1. V lost 1 base and J lost 1; bases outside the gene matches: 7. Germline V CDR1 and CDR2: SGHRS, YFSETQ. The CDR3 has 17 amino acids. For the CDR3, the DNA is TGCGCCAGCAGCTTGAATAGCCAGGGGGGAACTAATGAAAAACTGTTTTTT. It yields the protein CASSLNSQGGTNEKLFF.

The chain employs TRBV3-1 (or the pseudogene TRBV3-2) and TRBJ2-3; D remains unclear. Trimming took off 4 bases at V and 5 bases at J, with 7 bases between the two ends. CDR1 and CDR2 (germline): LGHDT, YNNKEL (reference sequence). The CDR3 loop spans 12 amino acids. The CDR3 here is CASSLTVDTQYF. The CDR3 coding sequence is TGTGCCAGCAGCCTAACGGTAGATACGCAGTATTTT.

CDR3 residues: CASSSTDRDTQYF. CDR3 in DNA: TGTGCCAGCAGCTCCACGGACAGGGATACGCAGTATTTT. The chain carries TRBV5-4 and TRBJ2-3, with TRBD1 matching 7 bases. V lost 3 bases and J lost 6; bases outside the gene matches: 4. The CDR3 length is 13 residues. Germline loops: CDR1 SGHNT, CDR2 YYREEE (reference sequence).

This rearrangement joins TRBV10-2 to TRBJ2-2; 10 bases agree with TRBD2. The V gene end was trimmed by 5 bases and the J gene end by 4 bases; junction bases not matched to a gene: 4. CDR1 and CDR2 (germline): WSHSY, SAAADI. The CDR3 sequence is 15 residues long. CDR3 in DNA: TGCGCCAGCAGTACCACTAGCGGGACCACCGGGGAGCTGTTTTTT. Translating it yields CASSTTSGTTGELFF.

The chain couples TRBV2 to TRBJ2-4, with a possible D match to TRBD1 (6 bases). Germline V lookup: CDR1 SNHLY, CDR2 FYNNEI. V gave up 7 bases and J gave up 1 base, with 8 bases separating them. This CDR3 region has 13 residues. In DNA, the CDR3 is TGTGCCAGCAACAGGGAGGCCAAAAACATTCAGTACTTC. Translated: CASNREAKNIQYF.

The CDR3 spells CASSLGLGQNGDQPQHF. The CDR3 region has the DNA TGTGCCAGCAGCTTAGGACTGGGACAGAATGGTGATCAGCCCCAGCATTTT. The chain joins TRBV7-9 to TRBJ1-5; 7 nucleotides line up with TRBD1. J gave up 5 bases and V 1 base, and 11 bases lay outside the gene matches. The CDR3 covers 17 residues. CDR1 and CDR2 from the germline V gene are SEHNR and FQNEAQ (reference sequence).

This sequence joins TRBV5-1 and TRBJ2-1; 15 nucleotides match TRBD2. The CDR3 consists of 17 residues. Germline-derived CDR1 and CDR2 are SGHRS and YFSETQ. Trimming at V came to 3 bases and at J to 8 bases, leaving 9 bases not matched to a gene. In nucleotides, the CDR3 is TGCGCCAGCAGCTCTGGACTAGCGGGAGGGCCGGGGGATGAGCAGTTCTTC. Amino acids: CASSSGLAGGPGDEQFF.

The chain has TRBV5-1 and TRBJ1-2, with 7 bases that match TRBD1. Germline V CDR1 and CDR2: SGHRS, YFSETQ. This CDR3 is built from 16 residues. The V and J ends lost 3 bases and 2 bases, in that order; junction bases with no gene match: 10. CDR3 region: CASSSNRGQRNYGYTF. DNA of the CDR3: TGCGCCAGCAGCTCAAACAGGGGACAGAGAAACTATGGCTACACCTTC. Full variable domain (remainder filled in from reference TRBV5-1 and TRBJ1-2): KAGVTQTPRYLIKTRGQQVTLSCSPISGHRSVSWYQQTPGQGLQFLFEYFSETQRNKGNFPGRFSGRQFSNSRSEMNVSTLELGDSALYLCASSSNRGQRNYGYTFGSGTRLTVV.

This sequence joins TRBV11-2 and TRBJ2-7; 7 bases line up with TRBD1. Germline V gene lookup returns CDR1 SGHAT and CDR2 FQNNGV. The CDR3 is 15 residues long. V dropped 0 bases and J dropped 3; count of bases not matched to a gene: 5. The CDR3 is CASSLERGPGYEQYF. The CDR3, as DNA: TGTGCCAGCAGCTTAGAGAGGGGGCCGGGCTACGAGCAGTACTTC.

This chain uses TRBV7-9 with TRBJ1-2; D is unclear. CDR3 length equals 13 residues. CDR1 is SEHNR, CDR2 FQNEAQ, per germline (reference sequence). V was clipped by 2 bases and J by 6 bases, with 10 bases between them. In nucleotides, the CDR3 is TGTGCCAGCAGCTTACGTCAGGCCGATGGCTACACCTTC. Translation gives CASSLRQADGYTF.

This chain joins TRBV6-2 or TRBV6-3 and TRBJ2-7, with a possible D match to TRBD2 (5 bases). Germline V gene lookup returns CDR1 MNHEY and CDR2 SVGEGT. The CDR3 runs to 16 residues. The germline V and J ends were trimmed by 4 bases and 8 bases, with 24 bases remaining between them. In DNA form, the CDR3 reads TGTGCCAGCAGTTCCCCAGGACTGAGGAACCTTCCCCAGCAGTACTTC. Protein: CASSSPGLRNLPQQYF.

The CDR3 DNA reads as TGTGCCAGCGGACTAGCGGGGGAGGGACACATTGAGCAGTTCTTC. Protein: CASGLAGEGHIEQFF. The chain has TRBV19 and TRBJ2-1, with 13 bases aligning to TRBD2. J lost 9 bases, V lost 9 bases, and 11 bases had no gene match. This CDR3 is 15 amino acids long. Per the germline V gene, CDR1 is LNHDA and CDR2 is SQIVND (reference sequence). The full variable domain, with the rest looked up from reference TRBV19 and TRBJ2-1, is DGGITQSPKYLFRKEGQNVTLSCEQNLNHDAMYWYRQDPGQGLRLIYYSQIVNDFQKGDIAEGYSVSREKKESFPLTVTSAQKNPTAFYLCASGLAGEGHIEQFFGPGTRLTVL.

The sample holds a few counts of this clone. The chain uses TRBV28 and TRBJ1-5; tentatively, D is TRBD1 (6 bases). Looked up from germline, CDR1 is MDHEN and CDR2 is SYDVKM. V was trimmed by 5 bases and J by 0 bases, leaving 8 bases between them. The CDR3 is 14 amino acids. This chain's CDR3 is CASSRDISNQPQHF. Written as DNA, the CDR3 is TGTGCCAGCAGTCGGGACATTAGCAATCAGCCCCAGCATTTT. Based on the CDR3 plus reference TRBV28 and TRBJ1-5, the full variable domain is DVKVTQSSRYLVKRTGEKVFLECVQDMDHENMFWYRQDPGLGLRLIYFSYDVKMKEKGDIPEGYSVSREKKERFSLILESASTNQTSMYLCASSRDISNQPQHFGDGTRLSIL.

The chain combines TRBV28 with TRBJ1-5; D is perhaps TRBD1 (6 bases). V was shortened by 8 bases and J by 4 bases, with 18 bases between the two germline ends. The CDR3 has 15 amino acids. Germline assignment: CDR1 MDHEN and CDR2 SYDVKM. The CDR3 bases are TGTGCCAGCTCGCCCCCACAGGGAAGAAATCAGCCCCAGCATTTT. Its protein product is CASSPPQGRNQPQHF. Drawing the rest from reference TRBV28 and TRBJ1-5, the complete variable domain is DVKVTQSSRYLVKRTGEKVFLECVQDMDHENMFWYRQDPGLGLRLIYFSYDVKMKEKGDIPEGYSVSREKKERFSLILESASTNQTSMYLCASSPPQGRNQPQHFGDGTRLSIL.

The chain recombines TRBV14 with TRBJ2-7; D uncertain. CDR1 is SGHDN and CDR2 is FVKESK in the germline V gene. Deletions cut 5 bases from V and 5 bases from J, with 7 bases between. CDR3 size: 11 residues. CDR3: CASSYLDEQYF. CDR3 coding DNA: TGTGCCAGCAGCTACCTAGACGAGCAGTACTTC. The full variable domain, in which reference TRBV14 and TRBJ2-7 provide the parts outside the CDR3, is EAGVTQFPSHSVIEKGQTVTLRCDPISGHDNLYWYRRVMGKEIKFLLHFVKESKQDESGMPNNRFLAERTGGTYSTLKVQPAELEDSGVYFCASSYLDEQYFGPGTRLTVT.

The chain carries TRBV7-5 and TRBJ1-2. TRBV7-5 has pseudogene status. The CDR3 has 13 amino acids. CDR3 sequence reads: CARSFGGSYGYTF. In DNA form, the CDR3 reads TGTGCCAGAAGCTTTGGGGGGAGCTATGGCTACACCTTC.

The CDR3 coding sequence is TGCGCCAGCAGGGATGGGACTAGCGGTTTCACAGATACGCAGTATTTT. This encodes CASRDGTSGFTDTQYF. This sequence joins TRBV5-1 and TRBJ2-3; 11 bases agree with TRBD2. The CDR3 is 16 amino acids. The germline V gene encodes CDR1 SGHRS and CDR2 YFSETQ. The V gene end was trimmed by 5 bases and the J gene end by 2 bases; junction bases not matched to a gene: 7.